A selection of T cell receptor beta chains follows, all from one sample in a study of a mutant IDH1 vaccine in newly diagnosed glioma. The antigens these receptors bind are not known. The method was immunoSEQ multiplex PCR; TCRdb's version includes in-frame clones alone and lacks a portion of them. Of around 80,000 clones in the sample, approximately 89% were seen once. The sample consisted of PBMCs, taken from a glioma patient whose treatment included an IDH1 peptide vaccine. All receptors come from a woman in her forties or fifties with glioma. The conserved cysteine and the conserved F or W are not part of the CDR3 here. Where a row states a size, it is once, few, many or the class of an expanded clone; other rows omit it.

V	size	CDR3
TRBV10-3	few	AISAFSAEVDGYT
TRBV5-1	.	ASSSQGDPSKNIQY
TRBV28	few	ASSSGLWDEQY
TRBV5-4	.	ASSLTGQGLNYGYT
TRBV30	.	AWRSHPGANVLT
TRBV11-3	few	ASSLGGPTENIQY
TRBV2	.	ASSDLGGRDGQPQH
TRBV10-3	.	AIAPGLGTDTQY
TRBV19	.	ASSRGEMNTEAF
TRBV5-1	.	ASRPGRGNMNTEAF
TRBV20-1	.	SAVGTEAF
TRBV5-1	.	ATSTGGPVQY
TRBV28	.	ASSLYSYNEQF
TRBV7-9	.	ASSYGTLANYGYT
TRBV7-9	once	ASSRADPWLGGTNDEQF
TRBV4-2	.	ASTPGGQPNYRELF
TRBV6-5	.	ASSPEWGLQETQY
TRBV18	once	ASSGQLNQPQH
TRBV5-5	.	ASSLLREEGSEQF
TRBV11-2	once	ASRGGLAANPTDTQY
TRBV27	.	ASSLIPPGAERNYYEQY
TRBV5-6	.	ASSLTGGWTEAF
TRBV27	.	ASSLWGRGNEKLF
TRBV28	.	ASREGTSGIYI
TRBV19	.	ASRRAFGRVTDTQY
TRBV29-1	once	SVEVRDRGYEQY
TRBV28	.	ASSLPGTSYNEQF
TRBV29-1	.	SVRTGLDTGELF
TRBV7-9	.	ASSSLGRFVDTQY
TRBV7-2	.	ASSPTGNSPLH
TRBV11-2	.	ASSLGGTGAYEQY
TRBV2	.	ASMGTSSPGELF
TRBV5-1	.	ASSRSNTGQGNTEAF
TRBV6-1	.	ASGPPGERGETQY
TRBV9	.	ASSVARGDTQY
TRBV10-2	.	ASSTGGSGEQY
TRBV6-6	once	ASSYMPGAGYEQY
TRBV7-3	.	ASSFGSSTGELF
TRBV11-2	.	ASSPPGLAGAGELF
TRBV7-8	.	ASSLAVQRYEQY
TRBV29-1	.	SVVTGVNTEAF
TRBV19	once	ASSINTSPDTQY
TRBV7-8	few	ASSRRFKQPQETQY
TRBV7-3	.	ASSLDGTQY
TRBV9	.	ASSVNGRSYNEQF
TRBV28	.	ASSSQGLEQY
TRBV5-1	.	ASSSMGQWETQY